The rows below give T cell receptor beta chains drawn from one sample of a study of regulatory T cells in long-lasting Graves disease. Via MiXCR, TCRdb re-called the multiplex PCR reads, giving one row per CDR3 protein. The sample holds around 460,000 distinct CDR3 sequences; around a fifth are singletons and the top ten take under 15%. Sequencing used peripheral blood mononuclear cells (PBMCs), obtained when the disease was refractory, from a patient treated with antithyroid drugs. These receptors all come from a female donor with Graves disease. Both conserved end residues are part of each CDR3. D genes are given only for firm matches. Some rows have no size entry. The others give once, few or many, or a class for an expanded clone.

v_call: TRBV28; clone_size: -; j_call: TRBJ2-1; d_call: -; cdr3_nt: TGTGCCAGCAACGGGCTGTGGGGACCCAATGAGCAGTTCTTC; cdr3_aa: CASNGLWGPNEQFF
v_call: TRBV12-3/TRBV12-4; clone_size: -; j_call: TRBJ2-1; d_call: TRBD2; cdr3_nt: TGTGCCAGCAGTCTCGGACTAGCGGATTACAATGAGCAGTTCTTC; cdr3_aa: CASSLGLADYNEQFF
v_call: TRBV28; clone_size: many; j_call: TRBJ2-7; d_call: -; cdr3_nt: TGTGCCAGCAGTCCCAGAGCAGAGCAGTACTTC; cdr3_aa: CASSPRAEQYF
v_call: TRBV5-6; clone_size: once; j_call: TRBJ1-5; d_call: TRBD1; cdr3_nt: TGTGCCAGCAGTCCCGGGACAGGGGTCGGTCAGCCCCAGCATTTT; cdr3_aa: CASSPGTGVGQPQHF
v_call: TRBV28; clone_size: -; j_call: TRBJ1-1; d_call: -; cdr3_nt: TGTGCCAGCAGTCCGGCAGGGAAAATGAACACTGAAGCTTTCTTT; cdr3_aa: CASSPAGKMNTEAFF
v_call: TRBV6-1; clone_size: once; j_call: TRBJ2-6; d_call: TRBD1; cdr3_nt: TGTGCCAGCAGAAGACAGGGTCCTGGGGCCAACGTCCTGACTTTC; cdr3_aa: CASRRQGPGANVLTF
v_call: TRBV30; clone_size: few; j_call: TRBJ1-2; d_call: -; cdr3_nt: TGTGCCTGGAGACTCTTCGCTTATGGCTACACCTTC; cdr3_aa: CAWRLFAYGYTF
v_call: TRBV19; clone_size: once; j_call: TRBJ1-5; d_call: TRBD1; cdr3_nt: TGTGCCAGCCGGTCGCCGGGACAGGATAATCAGCCCCAGCATTTT; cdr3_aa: CASRSPGQDNQPQHF
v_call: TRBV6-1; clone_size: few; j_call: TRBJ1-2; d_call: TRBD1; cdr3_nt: TGTGCCAGCAGTAAATCACCAGGGGGCCTTGGCTACACCTTC; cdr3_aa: CASSKSPGGLGYTF
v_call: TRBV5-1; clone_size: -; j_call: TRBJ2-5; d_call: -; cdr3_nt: TGCGCCAGCAGCTTGCGTGGGAGCGCCTTTGAGACCCAGTACTTC; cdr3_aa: CASSLRGSAFETQYF
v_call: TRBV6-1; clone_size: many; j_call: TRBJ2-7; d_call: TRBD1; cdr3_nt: TGTGCCAGCAGTCCACATGGACAGGGGGGATCCTCCTACGAGCAGTACTTC; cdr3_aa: CASSPHGQGGSSYEQYF
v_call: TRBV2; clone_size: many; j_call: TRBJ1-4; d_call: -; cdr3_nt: TGTGCCAGCAGTCGGGATACTAATGAAAAACTGTTTTTT; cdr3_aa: CASSRDTNEKLFF
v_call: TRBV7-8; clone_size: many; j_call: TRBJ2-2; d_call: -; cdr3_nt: TGTGCCAGCAGCTCACAGGGAAACACCGGGGAGCTGTTTTTT; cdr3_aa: CASSSQGNTGELFF
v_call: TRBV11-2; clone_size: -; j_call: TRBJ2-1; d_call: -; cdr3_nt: TGTGCCAGCAGCTCCGATAGGGCGGTCTCCTACAATGAGCAGTTCTTC; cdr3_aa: CASSSDRAVSYNEQFF
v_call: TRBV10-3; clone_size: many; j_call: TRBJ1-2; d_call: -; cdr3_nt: TGTGCCATCAGTGTAGGAGGAGATGGCTACACCTTC; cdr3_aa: CAISVGGDGYTF
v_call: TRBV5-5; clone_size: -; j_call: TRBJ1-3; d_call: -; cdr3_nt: TGTGCCAGCAGCTGGGGAAGCTCTGGAAACACCATATATTTT; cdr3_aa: CASSWGSSGNTIYF
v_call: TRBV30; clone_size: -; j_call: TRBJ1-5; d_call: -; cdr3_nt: TGTGCCTGGAGCGGGACACCCGACAATCAGCCCCAGCATTTT; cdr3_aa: CAWSGTPDNQPQHF
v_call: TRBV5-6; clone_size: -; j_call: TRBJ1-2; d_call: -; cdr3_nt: TGTGCCAGCAGCCTCAAGTCGGGCTACACCTTC; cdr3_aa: CASSLKSGYTF
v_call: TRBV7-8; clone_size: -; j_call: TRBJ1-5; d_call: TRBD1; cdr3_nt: TGTGCCAGCAGCGCGCCCCGGACAGGGGGGCACCAGCCCCAGCATTTT; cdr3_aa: CASSAPRTGGHQPQHF
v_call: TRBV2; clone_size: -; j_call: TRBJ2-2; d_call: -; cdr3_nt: TGTGCCAGCAGTGAAACGGCTAGGTCCGGGGAGCTGTTTTTT; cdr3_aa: CASSETARSGELFF
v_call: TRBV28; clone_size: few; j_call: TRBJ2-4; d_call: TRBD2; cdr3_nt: TGTGCCAGCAGTTTAGTAGCGGGAGTCTCCAAAAACATTCAGTACTTC; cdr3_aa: CASSLVAGVSKNIQYF
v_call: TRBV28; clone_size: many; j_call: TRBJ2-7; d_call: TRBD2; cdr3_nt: TGTGCCAGCAGTTTTCTTCAGTTAGGGGGACTAGCGGGAGGGTCATACGAGCAGTACTTC; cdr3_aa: CASSFLQLGGLAGGSYEQYF
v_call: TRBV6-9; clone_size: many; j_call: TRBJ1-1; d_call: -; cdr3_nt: TGTGCCAGCAGTTACACCGGGACGGGGAACACTGAAGCTTTCTTT; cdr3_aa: CASSYTGTGNTEAFF
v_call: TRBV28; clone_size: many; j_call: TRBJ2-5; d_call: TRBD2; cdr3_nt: TGTGCCAGCAGTAGCGGGGGGCTTTGGGAGACCCAGTACTTC; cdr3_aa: CASSSGGLWETQYF
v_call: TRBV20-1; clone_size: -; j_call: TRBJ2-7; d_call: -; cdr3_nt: TGCAGTGCTAGAGCGTATCGACAGGACCCCTACGAGCAGTACTTC; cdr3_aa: CSARAYRQDPYEQYF
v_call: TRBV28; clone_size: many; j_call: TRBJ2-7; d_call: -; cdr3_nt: TGTGCCGCTCGGGGTAGGGACCGCTTAAGCTCCTACGAGCAGTACTTC; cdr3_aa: CAARGRDRLSSYEQYF
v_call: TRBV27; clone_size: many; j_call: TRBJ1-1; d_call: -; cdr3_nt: TGTGCCAGCAAGGACACGATGAACACTGAAGCTTTCTTT; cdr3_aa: CASKDTMNTEAFF
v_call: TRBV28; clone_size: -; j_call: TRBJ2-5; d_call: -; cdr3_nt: TGTGCCAGCAGCCTAGGGGTAGTTCGAGAGACCCAGTACTTC; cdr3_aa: CASSLGVVRETQYF
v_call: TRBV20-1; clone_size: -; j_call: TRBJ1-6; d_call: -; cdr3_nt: TGCAGTGCTAGTGACGGGACTCCCAAAAATTCACCCCTCCACTTT; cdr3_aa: CSASDGTPKNSPLHF
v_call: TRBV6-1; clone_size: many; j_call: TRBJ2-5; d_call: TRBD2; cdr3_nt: TGTGCCAGCAGGACTAGCGGGGGAGGAGAGACCCAGTACTTC; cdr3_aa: CASRTSGGGETQYF
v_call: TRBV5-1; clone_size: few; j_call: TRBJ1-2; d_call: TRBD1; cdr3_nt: TGCGCCAGCAGCTTCGCTCCAATAGGGACAGGGGGCTATGGCTACACCTTC; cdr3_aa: CASSFAPIGTGGYGYTF
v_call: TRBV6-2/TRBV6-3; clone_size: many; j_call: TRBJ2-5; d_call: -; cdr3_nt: TGTGCCAGCAGTTCCGTCACGTCCACGTGGACCCAGTACTTC; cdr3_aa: CASSSVTSTWTQYF
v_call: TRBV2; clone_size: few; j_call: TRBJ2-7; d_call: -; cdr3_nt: TGTGCCAGCAGCCGACCGGGACACTCCTACGAGCAGTACTTC; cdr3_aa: CASSRPGHSYEQYF
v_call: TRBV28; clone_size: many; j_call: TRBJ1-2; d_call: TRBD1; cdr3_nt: TGTGCCAGCAGCAAGCAGGGGGCTGTGGAAGGCTACACCTTC; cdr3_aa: CASSKQGAVEGYTF
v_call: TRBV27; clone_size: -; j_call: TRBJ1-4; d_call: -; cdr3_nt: TGTGCCAGCAGCACCCTCTTTGGCGCTAATGAAAAACTGTTTTTT; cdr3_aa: CASSTLFGANEKLFF
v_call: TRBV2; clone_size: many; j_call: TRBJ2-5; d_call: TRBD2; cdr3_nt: TGTGCCAGCAGTGGAAATGCGCCGGGACTAGGTACGGCCCAGTACTTC; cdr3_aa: CASSGNAPGLGTAQYF
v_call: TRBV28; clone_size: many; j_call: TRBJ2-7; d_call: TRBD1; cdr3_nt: TGTGCCAGCAGTTTTCGGGACAGAGACTACGAGCAGTACTTC; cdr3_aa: CASSFRDRDYEQYF
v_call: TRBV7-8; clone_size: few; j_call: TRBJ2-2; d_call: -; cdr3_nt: TGTGCCAGCAGCTCCCTCCTCACCGGGGAGCTGTTTTTT; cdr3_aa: CASSSLLTGELFF
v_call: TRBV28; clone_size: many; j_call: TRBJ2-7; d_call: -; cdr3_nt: TGTGCCAGCAGCTCGCGACGAACAGCCTCCTACGAGCAGTACTTC; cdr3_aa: CASSSRRTASYEQYF
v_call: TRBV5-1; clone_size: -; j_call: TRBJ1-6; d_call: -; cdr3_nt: TGCGCCACCTGCCGGGGGCCACGGAATTCACCCCTCCACTTT; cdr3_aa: CATCRGPRNSPLHF
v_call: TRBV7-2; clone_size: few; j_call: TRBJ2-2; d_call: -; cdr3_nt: TGTGCCAGCATCCGGGATCAGAACACCGGGGAGCTGTTTTTT; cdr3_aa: CASIRDQNTGELFF
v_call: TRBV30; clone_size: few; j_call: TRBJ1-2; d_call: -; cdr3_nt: TGTGCCTGGAGAGCGGGTAGGGACTATGGCTACACCTTC; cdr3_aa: CAWRAGRDYGYTF
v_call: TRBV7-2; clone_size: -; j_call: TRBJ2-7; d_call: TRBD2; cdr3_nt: TGTGCCAGCACCCGGACTAGCGGGAGGGCCTACGAGCAGTACTTC; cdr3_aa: CASTRTSGRAYEQYF
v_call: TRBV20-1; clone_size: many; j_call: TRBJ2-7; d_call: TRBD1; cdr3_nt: TGCAGTGCTAGTGGGACAGGGTTCGAGCAGTACTTC; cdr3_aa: CSASGTGFEQYF
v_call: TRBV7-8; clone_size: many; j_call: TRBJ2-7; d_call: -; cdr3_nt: TGTGCCAGCAGCGTAGGCCCTCGCGGGGTAAGATACGAGCAGTACTTC; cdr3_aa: CASSVGPRGVRYEQYF
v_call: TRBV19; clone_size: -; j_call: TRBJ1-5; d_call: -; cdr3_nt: TGTGCCAGTAGTGGTCAGGCCAATCAGCCCCAGCATTTT; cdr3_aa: CASSGQANQPQHF
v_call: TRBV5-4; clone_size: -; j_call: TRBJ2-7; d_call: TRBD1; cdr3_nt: TGTGCCAGCAGCCCGGGGACAGGGGGGGTGAGGGAGCAGTACTTC; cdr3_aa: CASSPGTGGVREQYF
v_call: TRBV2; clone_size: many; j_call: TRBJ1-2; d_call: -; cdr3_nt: TGTGCCAGCAGTGTATCTTACACCTTC; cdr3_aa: CASSVSYTF
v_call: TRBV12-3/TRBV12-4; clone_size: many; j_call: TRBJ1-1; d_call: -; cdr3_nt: TGTGCCAGCAGTGGACAACACACTGAAGCTTTCTTT; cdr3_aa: CASSGQHTEAFF
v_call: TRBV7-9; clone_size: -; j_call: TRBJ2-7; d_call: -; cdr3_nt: TGTGCCAGCAGCTCGCGGGACGAGGCCTACGAGCAGTACTTC; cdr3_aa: CASSSRDEAYEQYF
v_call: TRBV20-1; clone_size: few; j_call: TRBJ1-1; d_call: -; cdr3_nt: TGCAGTGCTAGACCCGTTCGGATCAACACTGAAGCTTTCTTT; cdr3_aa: CSARPVRINTEAFF
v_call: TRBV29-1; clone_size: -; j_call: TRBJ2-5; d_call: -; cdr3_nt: TGCAGCGGACGGGGCCCACAAGAGACCCAGTACTTC; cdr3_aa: CSGRGPQETQYF
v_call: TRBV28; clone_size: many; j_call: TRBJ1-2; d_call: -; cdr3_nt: TGTGCCAGCAGTAAGCAAGGCTATGGCTACACCTTC; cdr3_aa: CASSKQGYGYTF
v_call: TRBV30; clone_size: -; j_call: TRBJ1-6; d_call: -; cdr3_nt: TGTGCCTGGAGTGGTACTTATAATTCACCCCTCCACTTT; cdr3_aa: CAWSGTYNSPLHF
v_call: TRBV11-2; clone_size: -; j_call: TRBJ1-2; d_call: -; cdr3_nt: TGTGCCACCAGCCCCGGGTGGGACTATGGCTACACCTTC; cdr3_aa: CATSPGWDYGYTF
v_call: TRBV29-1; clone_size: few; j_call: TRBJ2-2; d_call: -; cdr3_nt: TGCAGCGTGCCCTGGACGAACACCGGGGAGCTGTTTTTT; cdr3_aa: CSVPWTNTGELFF
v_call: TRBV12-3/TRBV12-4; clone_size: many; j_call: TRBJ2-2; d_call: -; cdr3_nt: TGTGCCAGCACCCTCGGCACCGGGGAGCTGTTTTTT; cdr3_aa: CASTLGTGELFF
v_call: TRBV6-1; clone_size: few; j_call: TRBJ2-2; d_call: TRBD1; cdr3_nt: TGTGCCAGCAGGAAGGACAGGGGCTGGACCGGGGAGCTGTTTTTT; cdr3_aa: CASRKDRGWTGELFF
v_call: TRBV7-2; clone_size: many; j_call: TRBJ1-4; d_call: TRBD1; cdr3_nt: TGTGCCAGCAGCCCAGGGACAGGGCTTGAAAAACTGTTTTTT; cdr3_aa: CASSPGTGLEKLFF